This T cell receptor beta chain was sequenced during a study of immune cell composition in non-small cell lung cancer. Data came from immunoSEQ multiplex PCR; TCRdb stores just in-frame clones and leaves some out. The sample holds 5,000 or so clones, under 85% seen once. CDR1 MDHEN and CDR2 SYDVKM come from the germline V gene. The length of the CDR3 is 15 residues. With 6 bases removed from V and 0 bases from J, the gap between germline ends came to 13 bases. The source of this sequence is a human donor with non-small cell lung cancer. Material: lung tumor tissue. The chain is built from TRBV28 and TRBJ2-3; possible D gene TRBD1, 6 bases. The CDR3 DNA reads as TGTGCCAGCAGCTCCACAGGGTTTAGCACAGATACGCAGTATTTT. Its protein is CASSSTGFSTDTQYF.